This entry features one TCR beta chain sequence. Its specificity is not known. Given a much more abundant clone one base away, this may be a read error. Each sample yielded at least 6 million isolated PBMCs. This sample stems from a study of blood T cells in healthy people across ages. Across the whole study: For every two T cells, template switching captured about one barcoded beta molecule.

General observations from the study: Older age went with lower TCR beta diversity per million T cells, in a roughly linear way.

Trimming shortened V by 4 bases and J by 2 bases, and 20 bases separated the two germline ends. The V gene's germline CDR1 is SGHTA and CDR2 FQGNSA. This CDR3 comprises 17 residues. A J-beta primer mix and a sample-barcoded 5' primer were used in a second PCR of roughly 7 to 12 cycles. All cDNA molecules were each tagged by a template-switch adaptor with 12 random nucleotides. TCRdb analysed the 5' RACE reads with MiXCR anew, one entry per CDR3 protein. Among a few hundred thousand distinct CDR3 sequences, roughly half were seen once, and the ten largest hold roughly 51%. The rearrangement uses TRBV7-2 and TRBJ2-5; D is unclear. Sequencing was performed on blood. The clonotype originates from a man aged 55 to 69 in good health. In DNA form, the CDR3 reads TGTGCCAGCAGCTCCTCCAGCCCCAGCCCCACACAAGAGACCCAGTACTTC. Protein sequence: CASSSSSPSPTQETQYF.